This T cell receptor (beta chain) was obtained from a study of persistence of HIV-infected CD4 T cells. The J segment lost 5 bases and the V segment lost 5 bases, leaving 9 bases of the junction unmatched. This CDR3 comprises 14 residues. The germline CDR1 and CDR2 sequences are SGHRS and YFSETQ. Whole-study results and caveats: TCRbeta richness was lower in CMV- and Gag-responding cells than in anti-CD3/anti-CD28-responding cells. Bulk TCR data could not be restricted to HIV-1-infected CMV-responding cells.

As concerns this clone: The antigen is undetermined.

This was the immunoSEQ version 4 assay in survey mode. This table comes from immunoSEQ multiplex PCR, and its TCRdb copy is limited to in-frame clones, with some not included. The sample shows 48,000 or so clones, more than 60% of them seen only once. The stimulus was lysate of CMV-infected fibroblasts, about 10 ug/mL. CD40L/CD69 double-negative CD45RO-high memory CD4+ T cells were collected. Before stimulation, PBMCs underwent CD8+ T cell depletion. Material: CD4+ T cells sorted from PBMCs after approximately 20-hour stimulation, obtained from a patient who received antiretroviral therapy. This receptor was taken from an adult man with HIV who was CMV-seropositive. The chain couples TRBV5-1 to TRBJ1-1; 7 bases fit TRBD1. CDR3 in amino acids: CASSSGTARTEAFF. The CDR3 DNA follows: TGCGCCAGCAGTTCCGGGACAGCCAGGACTGAAGCTTTCTTT.